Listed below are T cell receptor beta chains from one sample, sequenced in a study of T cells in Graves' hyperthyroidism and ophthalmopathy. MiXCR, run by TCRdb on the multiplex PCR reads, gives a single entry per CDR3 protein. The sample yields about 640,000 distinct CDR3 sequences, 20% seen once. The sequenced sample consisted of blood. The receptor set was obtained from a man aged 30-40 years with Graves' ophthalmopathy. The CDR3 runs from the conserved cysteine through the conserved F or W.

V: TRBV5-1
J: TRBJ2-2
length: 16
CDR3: CASSRTTSGAYGELFF

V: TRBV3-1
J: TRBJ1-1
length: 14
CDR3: CASSHIGGNTEAFF

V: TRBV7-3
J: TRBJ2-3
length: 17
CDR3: CASSLRKAGVKTDTQYF

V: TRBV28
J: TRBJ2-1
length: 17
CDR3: CASRPAGRASSYNEQFF

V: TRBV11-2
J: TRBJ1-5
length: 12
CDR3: CASSGEGGPQHF

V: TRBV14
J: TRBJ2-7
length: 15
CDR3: CASSQGTGVVYEQYF

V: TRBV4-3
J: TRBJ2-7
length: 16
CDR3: CASSPDPGQGLHEQYF

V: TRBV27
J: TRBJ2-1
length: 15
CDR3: CASSLGLAAHNEQFF

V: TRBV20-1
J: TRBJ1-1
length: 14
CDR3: CSAALQGGDTEAFF

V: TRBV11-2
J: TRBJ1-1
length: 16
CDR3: CASSLGVAGENTEAFF

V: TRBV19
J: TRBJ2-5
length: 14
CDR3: CASSTTGGSETQYF

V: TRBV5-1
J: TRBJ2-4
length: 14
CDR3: CASSLRQGENIQYF

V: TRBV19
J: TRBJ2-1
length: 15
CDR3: CASTISIGHGGEQFF

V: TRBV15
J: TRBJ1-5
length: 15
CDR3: CATSRRQGDNQPQHF

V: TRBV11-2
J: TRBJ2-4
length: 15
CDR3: CASSHSRQAQNIQYF

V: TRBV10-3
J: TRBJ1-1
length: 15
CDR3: CAIKAGRGMNTEAFF

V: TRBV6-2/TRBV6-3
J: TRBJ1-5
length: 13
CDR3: CASSYSPDQPQHF

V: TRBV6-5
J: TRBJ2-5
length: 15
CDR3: CASSYRSGSKKTQYF

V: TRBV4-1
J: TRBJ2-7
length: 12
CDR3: CASSQAGYEQYF

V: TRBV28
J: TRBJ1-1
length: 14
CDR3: CASSLGPGGTEAFF

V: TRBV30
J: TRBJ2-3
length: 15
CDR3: CAWSVAWERRDTQYF

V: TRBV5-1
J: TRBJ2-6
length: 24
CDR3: CASSSHDKNIERTGPISGANVLTF

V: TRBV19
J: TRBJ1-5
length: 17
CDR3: CASSIGQFSDFNQPQHF

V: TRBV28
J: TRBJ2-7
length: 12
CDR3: CASTRGNYEQYF